Following are 17 T cell receptor beta chains from one sample sequenced in a study of cytomegalovirus exposure and HLA in healthy donors. The primer mix had 60 Vbeta and 13 Jbeta primers. TCRdb's copy holds only in-frame clones and misses some; the assay was immunoSEQ multiplex PCR. The sample holds about 130,000 clones, approximately 81% seen once. Sequenced sample: PBMCs. These receptors were collected from a man between 18 and 35 years old in good health and CMV-seronegative.

The CDR3 DNA is TGTGCCAGCAGCATTAGACAGGGCCGAATCATGAACACTGAAGCTTTCTTT. Translation: CASSIRQGRIMNTEAFF. The chain joins TRBV5-6 to TRBJ1-1; 7 positions agree with TRBD1. Germline assignment: CDR1 SGHDT and CDR2 YYEEEE. The CDR3 length is 17 residues. The V segment lost 4 bases and the J segment 0 bases; nucleotides outside the gene matches: 12.

This sequence joins TRBV5-1 and TRBJ1-1, with 8 bases fitting TRBD1. The ends lost 6 bases at V and 1 base at J; junction bases unmatched: 8. The CDR3 runs to 15 residues. From germline, CDR1 is SGHRS and CDR2 YFSETQ. As DNA, the CDR3 is TGCGCCAGCACCACTATCGGGACAGGGAACACTGAAGCTTTCTTT. Protein sequence: CASTTIGTGNTEAFF.

V usage is TRBV6-5 and J usage is TRBJ1-3; possible D gene TRBD1, 5 bases. Germline loops: CDR1 MNHEY, CDR2 SVGAGI. Deletions cut 4 bases from V and 0 bases from J, with 10 bases between. This CDR3 comprises 15 residues. The CDR3, as DNA: TGTGCCAGCAGTTCAGGGCTTATCTCTGGAAACACCATATATTTT. This gives the protein CASSSGLISGNTIYF.

The rearrangement links TRBV2 to TRBJ2-6; D is uncertain. Germline V gives CDR1 SNHLY, CDR2 FYNNEI. There are 19 residues in the CDR3. Deletions cut 2 bases from V and 2 bases from J, with 19 bases between. The CDR3 protein is CASSEWAPTHETGANVLTF. CDR3 DNA: TGTGCCAGCAGTGAATGGGCTCCGACACATGAAACTGGGGCCAACGTCCTGACTTTC.

V is TRBV10-3 and J is TRBJ2-1; 8 bases line up with TRBD2. V was clipped by 5 bases and J by 9 bases; unmatched bases: 9. Germline CDR1 is ENHRY and CDR2 is SYGVKD. The CDR3 has 14 amino acids. As DNA, the CDR3 is TGTGCCATCAGTCCGGGGAGCGGGGGAGGTGAGCAGTTCTTC. This encodes CAISPGSGGGEQFF.

The chain recombines TRBV27 with TRBJ2-7; a possible D gene is TRBD2 (6 bases). The CDR3 covers 14 residues. Germline CDR1 MNHEY, CDR2 SMNVEV (reference sequence). V was clipped by 4 bases and J by 1 base, with 11 bases between them. CDR3 protein: CASSSGEASYEQYF. CDR3 DNA sequence: TGTGCCAGCAGTTCGGGGGAGGCTTCCTACGAGCAGTACTTC.

The chain links TRBV29-1 to TRBJ1-2; a possible D gene is TRBD1 (5 bases). The V end was cut by 4 bases, the J end by 4 bases, with 13 bases between. Germline CDR1 reads SQVTM; CDR2 reads ANQGSEA. CDR3 size: 13 residues. The DNA of the CDR3 is TGCAGCGTTGGGGATAGGGGCTTCTATGGCTACACCTTC. It encodes CSVGDRGFYGYTF.

This clone was seen once. V gene TRBV29-1 combines with J gene TRBJ2-5; 9 bases align to TRBD1. The V gene end was trimmed by 4 bases and the J gene end by 2 bases; junction bases not matched to a gene: 11. The CDR3 covers 16 residues. Germline loops: CDR1 SQVTM, CDR2 ANQGSEA. The CDR3 spells CSVGPKPGQGQETQYF. The CDR3 coding sequence is TGCAGCGTTGGTCCAAAGCCGGGACAGGGACAAGAGACCCAGTACTTC.

The rearrangement links TRBV14 to TRBJ1-1; 8 bases map to TRBD1. The V and J ends lost 5 bases and 3 bases, in that order; junction bases with no gene match: 8. Germline V lookup: CDR1 SGHDN, CDR2 FVKESK. The CDR3 has 15 amino acids. CDR3 in DNA: TGTGCCAGCAGCACAGGGGGGCTGGGTGACACTGAAGCTTTCTTT. Its protein is CASSTGGLGDTEAFF.

This chain connects TRBV30 to TRBJ2-1; 8 nucleotides agree with TRBD1. The V segment lost 0 bases and the J segment 7 bases; nucleotides outside the gene matches: 20. The CDR3 has 19 residues. Looked up from germline, CDR1 is GTSNPN and CDR2 is SVGIG (reference sequence). The CDR3 is CAWSVTLAWGQAPNNEQFF. The CDR3 DNA is TGTGCCTGGAGTGTAACTCTTGCGTGGGGACAGGCTCCTAATAATGAGCAGTTCTTC.

The V gene is TRBV10-2, the J gene TRBJ2-5; 7 positions agree with TRBD2. The CDR3 is 15 amino acids. CDR1 is WSHSY, CDR2 SAAADI, per germline. V was clipped by 7 bases and J by 5 bases; unmatched bases: 13. CDR3 DNA sequence: TGCGCCAGCATGGTGTGGGGGGAGGGCAGGGAGACCCAGTACTTC. Translation gives CASMVWGEGRETQYF.

This chain links TRBV5-1 with TRBJ2-7, with a possible D match to TRBD2 (5 bases). Germline V gene data show CDR1 as SGHRS and CDR2 as YFSETQ. The ends were cut back, 2 bases at V and 2 bases at J, with 8 bases in the middle. The CDR3 is made up of 13 amino acids. CDR3 nucleotides: TGCGCCAGCAGCTTAGCGGCTACCTACGAGCAGTACTTC. Protein: CASSLAATYEQYF.

A few counts support this clone. The chain is built from TRBV18 and TRBJ2-1, with 9 bases matching TRBD1. Losses at the gene ends were 1 base for V and 10 bases for J; bases not matched to a gene: 8. The germline CDR1 and CDR2 sequences are KGHSH and LQKENI. The CDR3 loop spans 15 amino acids. The CDR3 here is CASSPRTGVREEQFF. The CDR3 nucleotides are TGTGCCAGCTCACCACGGACAGGGGTACGAGAGGAGCAGTTCTTC. Full variable domain (rest looked up from reference TRBV18 and TRBJ2-1): NAGVMQNPRHLVRRRGQEARLRCSPMKGHSHVYWYRQLPEEGLKFMVYLQKENIIDESGMPKERFSAEFPKEGPSILRIQQVVRGDSAAYFCASSPRTGVREEQFFGPGTRLTVL.

This clone has just one count. The chain carries TRBV6-5 and TRBJ1-1; D may be TRBD1 (6 bases). The CDR3 contains 16 residues. With 4 bases removed from V and 1 base from J, the gap between germline ends came to 16 bases. From germline, CDR1 is MNHEY and CDR2 SVGAGI. The CDR3 DNA reads TGTGCCAGCAGTTGGACAGAGGCGATACCGAACACTGAAGCTTTCTTT. It translates to CASSWTEAIPNTEAFF.

V is TRBV14 and J is TRBJ1-2; TRBD1 aligns across 7 bases. V gave up 3 bases and J gave up 3 bases; unmatched junction bases: 4. The CDR3 runs to 14 residues. Per germline, CDR1 SGHDN and CDR2 FVKESK. The CDR3 DNA follows: TGTGCCAGCAGCCAGCTACAGGGGTACTATGGCTACACCTTC. This codes for CASSQLQGYYGYTF.

The chain has TRBV28 and TRBJ2-3; the D is unclear. Looked up from germline, CDR1 is MDHEN and CDR2 is SYDVKM. This CDR3 region has 15 residues. V was trimmed by 1 base and J by 1 base, leaving 9 bases between them. CDR3 sequence reads: CASSLLEIGTDTQYF. The CDR3 DNA follows: TGTGCCAGCAGTTTATTAGAAATTGGCACAGATACGCAGTATTTT.

This clone was observed a few times. This chain links TRBV5-4 with TRBJ1-1; a possible D gene is TRBD1 (5 bases). The CDR3 is 12 amino acids. Germline loops: CDR1 SGHNT, CDR2 YYREEE (reference sequence). V dropped 4 bases and J dropped 5 bases, with 9 bases sitting between them. The CDR3 DNA is TGTGCCAGCAGCCGGCCAGGGACTGAAGCTTTCTTT. Protein product: CASSRPGTEAFF.